Presented here are 3 T cell receptor beta chains from one specimen sequenced in a study of spatial heterogeneity in lung cancer (dated by TCRdb to about 2019). What the time point label conveys for this sample: sample taken at primary tumor resection. TCR sequencing used whole RNA extracted from tumor and nontumor lung tissue, or from cryopreserved PBMC samples, without cell sorting. The protocol used for the library was 5' RACE. Sequenced using a NextSeq 500. TCRdb cleaned the public reads at Q25 with fastp, built clones with MiXCR and kept in-frame beta chains. Rows are unified per CDR3 protein, each entry keeping the most common DNA and genes. The sample has some 4,100 distinct CDR3 sequences on record, about 23% of them singletons. About 25% of the sample rests with the top ten. Sequencing used PBMCs, obtained at surgery. The receptors here all came from a female donor with early-stage non-small cell lung cancer.

This clonotype qualifies as hyperexpanded (1% or more). This beta chain is a stray sequence in a library constructed for alpha chains; its clone size is not meaningful. The rearrangement uses TRBV28 and TRBJ2-7; perhaps TRBD1 as D (7 bases). Trimming removed 7 bases at V and 2 bases at J, with 12 bases between. Germline V CDR1 and CDR2: MDHEN, SYDVKM. The CDR3 length is 13 residues. In nucleotides, the CDR3 is TGTGCCAGCATGCCCAGGGGGGCCTACGAGCAGTACTTC. Translation: CASMPRGAYEQYF.

This clonotype is medium-sized within its sample. This beta chain appears as a stray read in a library generated for alpha chains; its size is not informative. J is TRBJ2-5 and V is TRBV5-4; 10 nucleotides agree with TRBD1. The germline V gene encodes CDR1 SGHNT and CDR2 YYREEE (reference sequence). CDR3 length: 16 residues. Trimming took 4 bases from V and 5 from J; bases not matched to a gene: 11. CDR3 nucleotides: TGTGCCAGCAGCGAGGTGTGGGACAGGGGTGCGGAGACCCAGTACTTC. Encoded protein: CASSEVWDRGAETQYF.

As concerns this clonotype: This beta chain represents an off-target read in a library built for alpha chains; its size is of limited meaning. The J gene is TRBJ2-5, the V gene TRBV24-1; D may correspond to TRBD1 or TRBD2 (5 bases each). Per germline, CDR1 KGHDR and CDR2 SFDVKD. The CDR3 loop spans 14 amino acids. Deletions cut 0 bases from V and 4 bases from J, with 8 bases between. DNA for the CDR3: TGTGCCACCAGTGATTTGTGGGACGGAGAGACCCAGTACTTC. Translating gives CATSDLWDGETQYF.